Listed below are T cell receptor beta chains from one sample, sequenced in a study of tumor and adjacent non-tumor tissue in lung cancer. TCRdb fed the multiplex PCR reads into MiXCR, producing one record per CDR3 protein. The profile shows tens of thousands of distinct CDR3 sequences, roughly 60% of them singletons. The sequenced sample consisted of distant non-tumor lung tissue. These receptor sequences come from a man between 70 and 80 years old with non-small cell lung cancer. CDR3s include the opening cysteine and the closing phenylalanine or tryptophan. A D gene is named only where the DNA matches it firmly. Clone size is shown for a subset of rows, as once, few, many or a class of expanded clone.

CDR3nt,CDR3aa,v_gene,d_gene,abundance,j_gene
TGTGCCATCAGTGGGGTTTACCAAGAGACCCAGTACTTC,CAISGVYQETQYF,TRBV10-3,NA,many,TRBJ2-5
TGTGCCAGCATACCGGGGACAACTAATGAAAAACTGTTTTTT,CASIPGTTNEKLFF,TRBV2,NA,NA,TRBJ1-4
TGTGCCAGCTCACCGTACGTAGTCGACGAGCAGTACTTC,CASSPYVVDEQYF,TRBV18,NA,NA,TRBJ2-7
TGTGCTAGCAGCTCCCGGGGGGGTAGTACTGGGGCCAACGTCCTGACTTTC,CASSSRGGSTGANVLTF,TRBV11-2,TRBD2,NA,TRBJ2-6
TGTGCCAGCAGCTTAGACACCACTGAGCAATTGTTC,CASSLDTTEQLF,TRBV11-3,NA,NA,TRBJ2-1
TGTGCCAGCAGCCCGAGGACCTACAATGAGCAGTTCTTC,CASSPRTYNEQFF,TRBV7-9,NA,NA,TRBJ2-1
TGCGCCAGCAGCCATGTGGACAGGGCATATCAGCCCCAGCATTTT,CASSHVDRAYQPQHF,TRBV4-1,TRBD1,medium-sized,TRBJ1-5
TGTGCCAGCAGATTTTCCGGGACAGGGATGTATGCCGGTGAGCCGTTTTTT,CASRFSGTGMYAGEPFF,TRBV6-5,TRBD1,NA,TRBJ2-2
TGTGCCAGCAGCTTAGACCGGACTAGCTGGAGAGGCACAGGTACGCAGTATTTT,CASSLDRTSWRGTGTQYF,TRBV11-2,TRBD2,NA,TRBJ2-3
TGCGCCAGCAGCTTGCATGCGGGTCCCTATGGCTACACCTTC,CASSLHAGPYGYTF,TRBV5-1,NA,NA,TRBJ1-2
TGTGCCAGCAGTACCACTGGGACAGGGGTCTCCTACGAGCAGTACTTC,CASSTTGTGVSYEQYF,TRBV28,TRBD1,many,TRBJ2-7
TGTGTCAGCACCTCCTTTTTTGGGTCTTATGGCCACACATTC,CVSTSFFGSYGHTF,TRBV5-5,NA,NA,TRBJ1-2
TGCAGTGCTACCCGGACTGCAGCAGATACGCAGTATTTT,CSATRTAADTQYF,TRBV20-1,NA,NA,TRBJ2-3
TGCGCCAGCAGCTTATTAAGCGGGGGGCCCCAAAATGAGCAGTTCTTC,CASSLLSGGPQNEQFF,TRBV5-1,TRBD2,NA,TRBJ2-1
TGTGCCAGCAGCCTAACTAGTGGCTGGGAGCAGTTCTTC,CASSLTSGWEQFF,TRBV6-4,NA,NA,TRBJ2-1
TGCAGTGCTAGAGATAAACCCTGGAATGAGCAGTTCTTC,CSARDKPWNEQFF,TRBV20-1,NA,few,TRBJ2-1
TGCGCCAGCAGCTTCCAGCGGGAGGCATACACCGGGGAGCTGTTTTTC,CASSFQREAYTGELFF,TRBV4-1,TRBD2,NA,TRBJ2-2
TGTGCCGGCAGCCAAGGGAGGATGCAGGGGATGAGCAATCTGCCCCAGGATTTT,CAGSQGRMQGMSNLPQDF,TRBV4-2,NA,NA,TRBJ1-5
TGCGCCAGCAGCTCGGCCCAACGCAACACCGGGGAGCTGTTTTTT,CASSSAQRNTGELFF,TRBV5-1,NA,many,TRBJ2-2
TGTGCCAGCAGATCCCCGACGGCCTACGAGCAGTACTTC,CASRSPTAYEQYF,TRBV28,NA,NA,TRBJ2-7
TGCGCCAGCTGCGAAGACCTGAGAGGGGGCACTGAAGCTTTCTTT,CASCEDLRGGTEAFF,TRBV4-1,NA,NA,TRBJ1-1
TGTGCCAGCAGGAAGGGGGGGGATGCAGATACGCAGTATTTT,CASRKGGDADTQYF,TRBV12-3/TRBV12-4,NA,NA,TRBJ2-3
TGTGCCAGCAGTTTTAACAGGGCTCGTACACCCCTCCACTTT,CASSFNRARTPLHF,TRBV12-3/TRBV12-4,NA,NA,TRBJ1-6
TGTGCCAGCAGTTACTCGGCGGACAGCTCCTACGAGCAGTACTTC,CASSYSADSSYEQYF,TRBV6-5,NA,many,TRBJ2-7
TGTGCCAGCAGCTCCTCCCGGAGGAGCTACAATGAACAGTTCTTC,CASSSSRRSYNEQFF,TRBV5-4,NA,NA,TRBJ2-1
TGCGACAGCAGCCCAAGAGGAGCAGAGTCCCTTAACTATGGCTACACTTTC,CDSSPRGAESLNYGYTF,TRBV4-1,NA,NA,TRBJ1-2
TGTGCCATCAGCTTGGGCTTCGAGAAGGGAGGGTATGGCTACACCTTC,CAISLGFEKGGYGYTF,TRBV7-9,NA,few,TRBJ1-2
TGCGCCAGCAGAGAGTTCACAGATACGCAGTATTTT,CASREFTDTQYF,TRBV5-1,NA,many,TRBJ2-3
TGCGCCAGCAGTCCGGGGGGGATCTACAATGAGCAGTTCTTC,CASSPGGIYNEQFF,TRBV10-2,TRBD2,many,TRBJ2-1
TGTGTCAGCAGTCCCCGGGGGGAGAAATTCTACGAGCAGTATTTC,CVSSPRGEKFYEQYF,TRBV12-3/TRBV12-4,TRBD2,NA,TRBJ2-7
TGTGCCAGCAGCTTAACTAGCGGGAGCACAGATACGCAGTATTTT,CASSLTSGSTDTQYF,TRBV11-3,TRBD2,many,TRBJ2-3
TGTGCCAGCAGCATCGGGGGCGCCGGGGCCAACGTCCTGACTTTC,CASSIGGAGANVLTF,TRBV5-4,NA,many,TRBJ2-6
TGCACCAGCAGCTTGGGGCGGGCGCTTCGTTCTGGGGCCAACGTCCTGACTTTC,CTSSLGRALRSGANVLTF,TRBV5-1,NA,NA,TRBJ2-6
TGTGTCAGCAGCGATTTACTCTATGGCTACACCTTC,CVSSDLLYGYTF,TRBV7-9,NA,NA,TRBJ1-2
TGTGCCAGCACGGACGGGACCCACGAGCAGTACTTT,CASTDGTHEQYF,TRBV6-5,NA,NA,TRBJ2-7
TGTGCCAGCAGGGGGCTTAACTATGGCTACACCTTC,CASRGLNYGYTF,TRBV28,NA,medium-sized,TRBJ1-2
TGTGCCAGCAGCCTAGGCTGGGGATTGACCGGGGAGCTGTTTTTT,CASSLGWGLTGELFF,TRBV5-8,NA,NA,TRBJ2-2
TGCAGTGCTAACAGGGACAGGGGGCGTTATGATCAGCCCCAGCATTTT,CSANRDRGRYDQPQHF,TRBV20-1,TRBD1,NA,TRBJ1-5
TGTGCCAGCAGCTCCCATCGAGGCGGCAGGAGGCTGTACACATATACGCAGTATTTT,CASSSHRGGRRLYTYTQYF,TRBV11-2,NA,NA,TRBJ2-3
TGCAGTGCCGGGGACGTCTACGAGAAGTACTTC,CSAGDVYEKYF,TRBV20-1,NA,NA,TRBJ2-7
TGCAGCGTTGAAGATTCTAGGGCCAATGGCTACACCTTC,CSVEDSRANGYTF,TRBV29-1,NA,many,TRBJ1-2
TGTGCCAGCAGCCAAGTACCAGGGGGGACTACTTTCTACGAGCAGTACTTC,CASSQVPGGTTFYEQYF,TRBV4-2,NA,many,TRBJ2-7
TGTGCCAGCAGTAGACCTCAGGGTCCGCAAGAGACCCAGTACTTC,CASSRPQGPQETQYF,TRBV6-1,NA,many,TRBJ2-5
TGTGCCAGCAGCTTAGCGGTAAGGGGAAGCAATTCTGAGCAGTTCTTC,CASSLAVRGSNSEQFF,TRBV7-9,NA,many,TRBJ2-1
TGCGCCAGCAGCCCTATTTCCCCCCAAAGGAATAACTATGGCTACAGCTTC,CASSPISPQRNNYGYSF,TRBV4-1,NA,NA,TRBJ1-2
TGCGCCACCAGCCATACCCGGGACAGTGGTGGATATGGCTACACCTTC,CATSHTRDSGGYGYTF,TRBV4-1,TRBD1,NA,TRBJ1-2
TGTGCCACCAGTGAACACGGACAGGGGAGCGGGGAGACCCAGTACTTC,CATSEHGQGSGETQYF,TRBV24-1,TRBD1,few,TRBJ2-5
TGTGCCAGCAGTTTTAGGATACTGGGCGATGGCTACACCTTC,CASSFRILGDGYTF,TRBV28,NA,NA,TRBJ1-2
TGTGCCAGCAGCCGGGGACTAGCGGGGGGTTCCTACGGGCAGTACTTC,CASSRGLAGGSYGQYF,TRBV11-2,TRBD2,NA,TRBJ2-7
TGTGCCAGCAGCAGTGGAAATCAGCCTCCAGATACGCAGTATTTT,CASSSGNQPPDTQYF,TRBV5-4,NA,many,TRBJ2-3
TGTGCTAGCAGCTTGTCATTGGGCTACGAGCAGTACTTC,CASSLSLGYEQYF,TRBV5-5,NA,NA,TRBJ2-7
TGTGTCAGCATTCATATAGGGGGGGAAACTGAAGCTTTCTTT,CVSIHIGGETEAFF,TRBV6-6,NA,NA,TRBJ1-1